This T cell receptor beta chain was captured in a study of blood T cell repertoires in COVID-19. The overall study: Collection of acute and convalescent COVID-19 samples took place in the United States, Italy and Spain. The cDNA or gDNA used as material had been derived from T cells, B-cell-depleted T cells, or PBMCs.

The V end lost 5 bases, the J end lost 0 bases, and 7 bases lay between the germline ends. The CDR3 extends over 14 amino acids. Germline V gene sequence: CDR1 SEHNR, CDR2 FQNEAQ (reference sequence). As handled by the study authors: The authors estimated nucleated cell counts from reference gene primer amplification. This table comes from immunoSEQ multiplex PCR, and its TCRdb copy is limited to in-frame clones, with some not included. The V and J calls and clone size are taken from that table; D and trimming were inferred from the DNA. The profile shows 120,000 or so clones, 60% to 85% of them singletons.

The rearrangement joins TRBV7-9 to TRBJ2-2; tentative D call: TRBD2 (6 bases). This receptor was identified in a man in his 70s with acute or convalescent COVID-19. The sequencing input was peripheral blood. CDR3 sequence reads: CASSRLANTGELFF. CDR3 nucleotides: TGTGCCAGCAGCAGACTAGCGAACACCGGGGAGCTGTTTTTT.